Below are 5 T cell receptor beta chains sequenced from a single sample in a study. Adaptor-ligated barcode primers were used to amplify TRBV12-4/TRBJ1-2 clonotypes. TCRdb recomputed calls from the multiplex PCR reads with MiXCR, one row per CDR3 protein. The sample contains several hundred distinct CDR3 sequences, around 24% of which appear only once. Treg sorting used a CD4+CD25+CD127-/low gate. Sequencing input: Tregs sorted from blood. Receptors originate from a female donor with breast cancer.

This clonotype is termed medium-sized. The chain joins TRBV12-3 or TRBV12-4 to TRBJ1-2, with 8 bases aligning to TRBD1. Trimming took 2 bases from V and 2 from J; bases not matched to a gene: 1. This CDR3 comprises 14 residues. The DNA of the CDR3 is TGTGCCAGCAGTTTAAGACAGGGGAACTATGGCTACACCTTC. Translation gives CASSLRQGNYGYTF.

The V call is TRBV12-3 or TRBV12-4, the J call TRBJ1-2, with 8 bases matching TRBD1. CDR3 length equals 15 residues. J lost 2 bases, V lost 5 bases, and 7 bases had no gene match. The CDR3 DNA follows: TGTGCCAGCAGTCCTATGGGGACAGGAAACTATGGCTACACCTTC. As protein: CASSPMGTGNYGYTF.

The gene calls are TRBV12-3 or TRBV12-4 and TRBJ1-2; TRBD1 agrees at 9 bases. After removal of 6 bases from V and 12 bases from J, the junction contained 17 bases not matched to a gene. The CDR3 runs 15 residues. The CDR3 DNA reads TGTGCCAGCAGCCGGGACAGGGAGGCTACTATGGCTGACACCTTC. It encodes CASSRDREATMADTF.

This clonotype is medium-sized within its sample. V gene TRBV12-3 or TRBV12-4 combines with J gene TRBJ1-2; D gene ambiguous. The CDR3 has 13 amino acids. The V gene lost 6 bases and the J gene lost 10 bases, with 18 bases spanning the gap. The CDR3 DNA follows: TGTGCCAGCAGACCGCTGGGGAGTTTCCACTACACCTTC. This encodes CASRPLGSFHYTF.

This clonotype rates as large (0.1 to 1%). The rearrangement uses TRBV12-3 or TRBV12-4 and TRBJ1-2; D gene unclear. The CDR3 has 12 amino acids. Trimming removed 8 bases from V and 6 bases from J, with 13 bases in between. CDR3 amino acids: CASREDFHGYTF. The CDR3 region has the DNA TGTGCCAGCCGGGAGGACTTTCATGGCTACACCTTC.